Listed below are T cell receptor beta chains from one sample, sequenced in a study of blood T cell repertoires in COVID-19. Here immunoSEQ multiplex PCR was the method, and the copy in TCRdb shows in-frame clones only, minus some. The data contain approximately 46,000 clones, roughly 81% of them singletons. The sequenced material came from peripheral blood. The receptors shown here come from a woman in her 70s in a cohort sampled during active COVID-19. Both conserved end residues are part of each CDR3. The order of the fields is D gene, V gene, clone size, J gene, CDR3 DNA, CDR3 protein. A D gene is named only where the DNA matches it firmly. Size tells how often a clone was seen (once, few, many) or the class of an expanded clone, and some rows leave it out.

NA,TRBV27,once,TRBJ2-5,TGTGCCAGCAGTCCCTCGGGACTTATGGAGACCCAGTACTTC,CASSPSGLMETQYF
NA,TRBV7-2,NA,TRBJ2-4,TGTGCCAGCAGCTTAGCGGGCGTTAATGAAAACATTCAGTACTTC,CASSLAGVNENIQYF
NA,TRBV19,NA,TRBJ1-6,TGTGCCAGTAGCCAGACAGGTGGAGATTCACCCCTCCACTTT,CASSQTGGDSPLHF
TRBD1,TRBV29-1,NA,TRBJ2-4,TGCAGCGTTGATACAGGGGGGGCCAAAAACATTCAGTACTTC,CSVDTGGAKNIQYF
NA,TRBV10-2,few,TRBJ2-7,TGCGCCAGCAACGAACAGGGAACCTACGAGCAGTACTTC,CASNEQGTYEQYF
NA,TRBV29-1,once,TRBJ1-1,TGCAGCGTTTCACGGGACAATAATCGTGGTACTGAAGCTTTCTTT,CSVSRDNNRGTEAFF
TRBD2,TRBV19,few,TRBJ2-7,TGTGCCAGTAGTTCGACCAGCGGGACGGTCGACGAGCAGTACTTC,CASSSTSGTVDEQYF
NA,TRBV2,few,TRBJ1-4,TGTGCCAGCAGTGAAGAAGTAACAGAAAAACTGTTTTTT,CASSEEVTEKLFF
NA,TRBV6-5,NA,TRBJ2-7,TGTGCCAGCGTGCGCTCCGGCGGCTACGAGCAGTACTTC,CASVRSGGYEQYF
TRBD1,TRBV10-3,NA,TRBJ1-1,TGTGCCATCAGGACAGGGGCTCAAGCTTTCTTT,CAIRTGAQAFF
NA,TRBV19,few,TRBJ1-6,TGTGCCAGCCGCCTCGTGGCCAGCTCCTATAATTCACCCCTCCACTTT,CASRLVASSYNSPLHF
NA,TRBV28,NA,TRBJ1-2,TGTGCCAGCAGTGCCTCCCAAACAGGGTATCGGGACTATGGCTACACCTTC,CASSASQTGYRDYGYTF
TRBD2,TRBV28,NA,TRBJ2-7,TGTGCCAGCGGGGGGGACGAGCAGTACTTC,CASGGDEQYF
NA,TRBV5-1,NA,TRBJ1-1,TGCGCCAGCTACCGGGGGGGCCGGGACACTGAAGCTTTCTTT,CASYRGGRDTEAFF
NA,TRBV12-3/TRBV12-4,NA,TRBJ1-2,TGTGCCAGCAGAAGGGGTAACTATGGCTACACCTTC,CASRRGNYGYTF
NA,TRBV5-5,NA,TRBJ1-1,TGTGCCAGCACCCAGGGGCTGAACACTGAAGCTTTCTTT,CASTQGLNTEAFF
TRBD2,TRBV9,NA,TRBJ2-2,TGTGCCAGCAGCGTGGGAGGGAGGGCCTTGCAGGGGGAGCTGTTTTTT,CASSVGGRALQGELFF
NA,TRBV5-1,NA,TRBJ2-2,TGCGCCAGCAGCTTGCCCGACGCGGCCGGGACCGGGGAGCTGTTTTTT,CASSLPDAAGTGELFF
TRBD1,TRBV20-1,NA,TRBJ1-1,TGCAGGGGGACAGAGAACACTGAAGCTTTCTTT,CRGTENTEAFF
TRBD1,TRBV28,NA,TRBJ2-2,TGTGCCAGCAGGGCAAACAGGGGGAGGACCGGGGAGCTGTTTTTT,CASRANRGRTGELFF
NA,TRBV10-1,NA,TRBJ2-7,TGCACCCCTGTCAGGACTGATTCCTACGAGCAGTACTTC,CTPVRTDSYEQYF
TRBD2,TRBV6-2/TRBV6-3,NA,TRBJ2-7,TGTGCCAGCAGCCTCGCCGGGACTAGCGGGAACTACGAGCAGTACTTC,CASSLAGTSGNYEQYF
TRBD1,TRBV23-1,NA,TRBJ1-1,TGCGCCAGCAGTCCTCAGGGGGTGAAGAACACTGAAGCTTTCTTT,CASSPQGVKNTEAFF
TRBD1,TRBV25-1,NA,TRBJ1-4,TGTGCCAGCAGTGAGGGGACAGGGAGGAGGAAAAAACTGTTTTTT,CASSEGTGRRKKLFF
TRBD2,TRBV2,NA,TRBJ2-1,TGTGCCAGCCTGGGACTAGCGGGAACCTACAATGAGCAGTTCTTC,CASLGLAGTYNEQFF
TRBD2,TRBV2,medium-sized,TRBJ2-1,TGTGCCAGCAGTGAGGAGACTAGCGGAGACAATGAGCAGTTCTTC,CASSEETSGDNEQFF
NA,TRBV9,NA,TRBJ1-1,TGTGCCAGCAGCGTAGGCAGGGGTTGGGGGGGAACTGAAGCTTTCTTT,CASSVGRGWGGTEAFF
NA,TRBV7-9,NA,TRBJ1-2,TGTGCCGGAACGCGGGGGCAGGATGGCTACACCTTC,CAGTRGQDGYTF
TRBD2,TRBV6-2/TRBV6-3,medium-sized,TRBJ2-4,TGTGCCAGCAGTTACCTAGCGGAGGGGAGGGAAAACATTCAGTACTTC,CASSYLAEGRENIQYF
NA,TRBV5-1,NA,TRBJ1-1,TGCGCCAGCAGCTTGTCGCGACAGATGAACACTGAAGCTTTCTTT,CASSLSRQMNTEAFF
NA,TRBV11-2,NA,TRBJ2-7,TGTGCCAGCAGCCTGACCGGGACCTACGAGCAGTACTTC,CASSLTGTYEQYF
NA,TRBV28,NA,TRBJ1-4,TGTGCCAGCAGTTTAATTGGGACTCTTCTCGGGTATGAAAAACTGTTTTTT,CASSLIGTLLGYEKLFF
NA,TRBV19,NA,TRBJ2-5,TGTGCCAGTAGGGGAACTCCGACAGGAGTCGAGACCCAGTACTTC,CASRGTPTGVETQYF
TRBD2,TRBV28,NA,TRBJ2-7,TGTGCCAGCAGCTGGGGGGGACCACCGATGCACGAGCAGTACTTC,CASSWGGPPMHEQYF
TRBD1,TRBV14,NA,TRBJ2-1,TGTGCCAGCAGCCACACGAGGACAGGGGTGGATGAGCAGTTCTTC,CASSHTRTGVDEQFF
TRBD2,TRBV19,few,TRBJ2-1,TGTGCCAGTAGCAAGGGCGGGAGGGCCGAGCAGTTCTTC,CASSKGGRAEQFF
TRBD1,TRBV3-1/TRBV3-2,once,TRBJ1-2,TGTGCCAGCAGCCAAGATTTCTTCGGGACAGGGGATGGCTACACCTTC,CASSQDFFGTGDGYTF
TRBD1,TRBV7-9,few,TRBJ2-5,TGTGCCAGCAGCTTAACAGGACAGGGGAAAGAAGAGACCCAGTACTTC,CASSLTGQGKEETQYF
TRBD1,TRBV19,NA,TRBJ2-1,TGTGCCAGTAGCCGGACAGGGGGTAGCAATGAGCAGTTCTTC,CASSRTGGSNEQFF
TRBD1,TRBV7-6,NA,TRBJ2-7,TGTGCCAGCAGCCCCATTCGGACAGGGCGTCCCTACGAGCAGTACTTC,CASSPIRTGRPYEQYF
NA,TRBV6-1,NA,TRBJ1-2,TGTGCCAGCAGTGAAGCTGACAGGTCGACCTATGGCTACACCTTC,CASSEADRSTYGYTF